A single sample is the source of the 3 T cell receptor beta chains below, sequenced in a study of blood T cell repertoires in COVID-19. Clones were read by immunoSEQ multiplex PCR, and TCRdb kept only the in-frame ones, dropping some. The sample lists over 200,000 clones, approximately 80% occurring once. The sample comprised peripheral blood. All receptors derive from a woman aged 80 or over with active or convalescent COVID-19.

V is TRBV14 and J is TRBJ2-7; 12 bases map to TRBD2. Germline CDR1 SGHDN, CDR2 FVKESK. J lost 3 bases, V lost 1 base, and 1 base had no gene match. The CDR3 contains 15 residues. CDR3 sequence reads: CASSQGLAGVYEQYF. CDR3 bases: TGTGCCAGCAGCCAAGGACTAGCGGGGGTCTACGAGCAGTACTTC.

The chain recombines TRBV5-1 with TRBJ2-5; 9 bases line up with TRBD2. Unmatched junction bases numbered 7, after V lost 4 bases and J lost 0 bases. CDR1 is SGHRS and CDR2 is YFSETQ in the germline V gene. The CDR3 sequence is 16 residues long. For the CDR3, the DNA is TGCGCCAGCAGCATCACTAGCGGGCAATACCAAGAGACCCAGTACTTC. Residues: CASSITSGQYQETQYF. The whole variable domain, remainder taken from reference TRBV5-1 and TRBJ2-5, is KAGVTQTPRYLIKTRGQQVTLSCSPISGHRSVSWYQQTPGQGLQFLFEYFSETQRNKGNFPGRFSGRQFSNSRSEMNVSTLELGDSALYLCASSITSGQYQETQYFGPGTRLLVL.

CDR3 amino acids: CASSVDPGYGELFF. The CDR3 DNA sequence: TGTGCCAGCAGCGTAGACCCGGGATACGGGGAGCTGTTTTTT. The genes are TRBV9 and TRBJ2-2, with TRBD2 as a possible D gene (5 bases). V was pared by 0 bases and J by 7 bases, with 10 bases between. The CDR3 is 14 amino acids. Germline CDR1 SGDLS, CDR2 YYNGEE.